The clone carrying this TCR beta chain was recorded a few times. This record belongs to a study of human T cells and chemical hapten exposure. Each cDNA molecule in the library carried unique molecular identifiers. Original methodology: A per-sample median of about 94,000 TCRs was observed, with counts ranging from roughly 20,000 to 690,600. TCRdb re-derived calls from the RACE reads in MiXCR, one entry per CDR3 protein. The V and J calls, along with clone size, are taken from TCRdb and not from the paper's own processing. The data hold about 45,000 distinct CDR3 sequences, with about 4.1% observed a single time. The time point is: healthy volunteer bleed at 2 weeks. The total RNA was obtained from whole blood that was not fractionated. The sample was whole blood. The TCR comes from a human donor in good health. Some clones in this sample may be carry-over from other donors' samples.

The CDR3 DNA reads as TGTGCCAGTAATCTCTCAGGGGGGCCCTCTGGGGCCAACGTCCTGACTTTC. This sequence encodes CASNLSGGPSGANVLTF. The chain has TRBV19 and TRBJ2-6, with D maybe TRBD1 (7 bases). Germline V CDR1 and CDR2: LNHDA, SQIVND (reference sequence). The CDR3 contains 17 residues. With 7 bases removed from V and 0 bases from J, the gap between germline ends came to 16 bases.